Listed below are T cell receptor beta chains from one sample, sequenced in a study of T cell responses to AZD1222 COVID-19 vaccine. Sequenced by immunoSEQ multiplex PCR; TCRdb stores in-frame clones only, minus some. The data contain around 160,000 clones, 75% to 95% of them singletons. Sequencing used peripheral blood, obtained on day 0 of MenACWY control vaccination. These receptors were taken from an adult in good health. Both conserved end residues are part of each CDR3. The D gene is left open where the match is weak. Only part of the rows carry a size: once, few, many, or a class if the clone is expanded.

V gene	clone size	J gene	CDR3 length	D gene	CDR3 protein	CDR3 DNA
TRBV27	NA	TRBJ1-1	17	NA	CASSGGALAPLNTEAFF	TGTGCCAGCAGTGGAGGGGCCCTAGCACCTTTGAACACTGAAGCTTTCTTT
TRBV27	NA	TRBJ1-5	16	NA	CASSQRGIFSNQPQHF	TGTGCCAGCAGTCAACGGGGAATATTTAGCAATCAGCCCCAGCATTTT
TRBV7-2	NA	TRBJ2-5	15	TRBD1	CASSRPGTAQETQYF	TGTGCCAGCAGCCGTCCGGGGACAGCACAAGAGACCCAGTACTTC
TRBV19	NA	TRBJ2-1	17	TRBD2	CASSALAGGPSYNEQFF	TGTGCCAGTAGTGCACTAGCGGGAGGGCCCTCCTACAATGAGCAGTTCTTC
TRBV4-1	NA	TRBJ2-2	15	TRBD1	CASSQAGQRTGELFF	TGCGCCAGCAGCCAAGCGGGACAGAGGACCGGGGAGCTGTTTTTT
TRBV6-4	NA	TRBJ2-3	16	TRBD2	CASSDSTSGSTDTQYF	TGTGCCAGCAGTGACTCGACTAGCGGGAGCACAGATACGCAGTATTTT
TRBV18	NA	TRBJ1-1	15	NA	CASSPQSGSYTEAFF	TGTGCCAGCTCACCTCAATCAGGGTCCTACACTGAAGCTTTCTTT
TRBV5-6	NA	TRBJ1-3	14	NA	CASSPGRRGNTIYF	TGTGCCAGCAGCCCGGGGAGGCGCGGAAACACCATATATTTT
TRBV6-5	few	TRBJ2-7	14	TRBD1	CASRTGQGALEQYF	TGTGCCAGCAGGACGGGACAGGGGGCCCTCGAGCAGTACTTC
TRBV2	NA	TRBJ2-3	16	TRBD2	CASSELAGGPGDTQYF	TGTGCCAGCAGTGAACTAGCGGGGGGGCCGGGAGATACGCAGTATTTT
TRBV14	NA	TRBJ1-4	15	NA	CASSLIRGSSEKLFF	TGTGCCAGCAGCCTTATCAGGGGTTCGTCGGAAAAACTGTTTTTT
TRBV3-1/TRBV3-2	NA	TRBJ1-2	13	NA	CASSHRENYGYTF	TGTGCCAGCAGCCACCGGGAAAACTATGGCTACACCTTC
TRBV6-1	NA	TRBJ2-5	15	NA	CASSESLYFQETQYF	TGTGCCAGCAGTGAAAGTTTGTACTTTCAAGAGACCCAGTACTTC
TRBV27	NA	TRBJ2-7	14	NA	CASSPAGEGDEQYF	TGTGCCAGCAGTCCCGCGGGTGAGGGGGACGAGCAGTACTTC
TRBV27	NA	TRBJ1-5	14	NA	CASSYGGFNQPQHF	TGTGCCAGCAGTTATGGCGGTTTTAATCAGCCCCAGCATTTT
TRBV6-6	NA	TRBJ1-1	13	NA	CASSVTVNTEAFF	TGTGCCAGCAGCGTGACAGTGAACACTGAAGCTTTCTTT
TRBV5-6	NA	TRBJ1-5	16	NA	CASSLANMRGDQPQHF	TGTGCCAGCAGCTTGGCCAACATGCGAGGGGATCAGCCCCAGCATTTT
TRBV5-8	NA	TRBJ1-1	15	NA	CASSLESGTNTEAFF	TGTGCCAGCAGCTTGGAATCAGGGACGAACACTGAAGCTTTCTTT
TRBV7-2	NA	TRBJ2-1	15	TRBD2	CASSLRAGGNNEQFF	TGTGCCAGCAGCTTACGAGCGGGGGGCAACAATGAGCAGTTCTTC
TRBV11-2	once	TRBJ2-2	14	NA	CASSLPKNTGELFF	TGTGCCAGCAGCCTCCCGAAGAACACCGGGGAGCTGTTTTTT
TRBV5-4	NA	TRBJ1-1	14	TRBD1	CASSQGVLNTEAFF	TGTGCCAGCAGCCAGGGGGTATTGAACACTGAAGCTTTCTTT
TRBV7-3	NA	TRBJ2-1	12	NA	CASSPADNEQFF	TGTGCCAGCAGCCCGGCGGACAATGAGCAGTTCTTC
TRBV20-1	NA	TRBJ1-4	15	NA	CSASSGNGPNEKLFF	TGCAGTGCTAGTTCGGGGAATGGTCCTAATGAAAAACTGTTTTTT
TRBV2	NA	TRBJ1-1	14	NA	CASSEQVENTEAFF	TGTGCCAGCAGTGAACAGGTCGAGAACACTGAAGCTTTCTTT
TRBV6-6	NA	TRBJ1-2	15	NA	CASSQNRDGNYGYTF	TGTGCCAGCAGTCAAAACCGGGACGGCAACTATGGCTACACCTTC
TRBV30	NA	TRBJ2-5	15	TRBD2	CAWSDWRGGLETQYF	TGTGCCTGGAGTGACTGGCGGGGGGGGCTCGAGACCCAGTACTTC
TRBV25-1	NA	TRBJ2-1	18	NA	CASGAIPGKGSSYNEQFF	TGTGCCAGCGGGGCCATCCCGGGGAAGGGAAGCTCCTACAATGAGCAGTTCTTC
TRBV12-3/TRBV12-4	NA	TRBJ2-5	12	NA	CASGQALETQYF	TGTGCCAGCGGGCAGGCTCTAGAGACCCAGTACTTC
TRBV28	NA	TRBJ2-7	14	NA	CASSSPGSSYEQYF	TGTGCCAGCAGTTCCCCAGGGAGCTCCTACGAGCAGTACTTC
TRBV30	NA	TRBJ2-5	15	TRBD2	CAWSVGGGRRETQYF	TGTGCCTGGAGTGTAGGAGGCGGGAGACGTGAGACCCAGTACTTC
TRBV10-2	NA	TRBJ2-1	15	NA	CASGPLTDTYNEQFF	TGCGCCAGCGGTCCCCTAACGGATACTTACAATGAGCAGTTCTTC
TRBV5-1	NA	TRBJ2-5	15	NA	CASSSGIAGSETQYF	TGCGCCAGCAGCTCAGGAATCGCAGGTTCGGAGACCCAGTACTTC
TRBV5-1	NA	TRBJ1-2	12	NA	CASSLQGDGYTF	TGCGCCAGCAGCTTGCAAGGGGATGGCTACACCTTC